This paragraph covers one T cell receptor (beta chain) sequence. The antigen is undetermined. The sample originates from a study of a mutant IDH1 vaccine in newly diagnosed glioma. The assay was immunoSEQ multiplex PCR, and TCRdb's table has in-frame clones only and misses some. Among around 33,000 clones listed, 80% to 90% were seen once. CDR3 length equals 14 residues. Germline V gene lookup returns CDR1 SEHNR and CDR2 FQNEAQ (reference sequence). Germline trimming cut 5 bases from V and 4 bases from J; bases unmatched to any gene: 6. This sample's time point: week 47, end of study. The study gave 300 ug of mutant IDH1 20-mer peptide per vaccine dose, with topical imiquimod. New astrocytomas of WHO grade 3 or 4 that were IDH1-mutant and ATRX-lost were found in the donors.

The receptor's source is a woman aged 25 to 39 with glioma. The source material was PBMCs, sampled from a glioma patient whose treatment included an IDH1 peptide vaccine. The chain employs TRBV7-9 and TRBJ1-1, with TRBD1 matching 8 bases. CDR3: CASSLQGALTEAFF. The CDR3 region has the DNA TGTGCCAGCAGCCTCCAGGGGGCCCTCACTGAAGCTTTCTTT.